This T cell receptor beta chain was captured by sequencing in a study of cytomegalovirus exposure and HLA in healthy donors. This cohort consisted of healthy bone marrow donors. PCR primers comprised 60 Vbeta and 13 Jbeta primers. Clones were sequenced by immunoSEQ multiplex PCR, and TCRdb holds only the in-frame ones, with some missing. Of 110,000 to 150,000 clones in the sample, around 78% are singletons; the top ten hold about 2.5%. The germline gives CDR1 SGHDT, CDR2 YYEEEE. The CDR3 is 16 residues long. V lost 4 bases and J lost 2; bases outside the gene matches: 7. A note on this clone: Its antigen is currently unknown.

Overall study findings and caveats: Listed as cytomegalovirus-associated were more than 150 TCR beta chains. The dataset shows that most TCR sequences were rare, while some public TCRs occurred in many donors.

The chain uses TRBV5-6 and TRBJ2-3, with 10 bases lining up with TRBD2. The TCR originated in a woman aged 18-29 years in good health and CMV-seropositive. Sequences were obtained from PBMCs. The CDR3 here is CASSPGLAEATDTQYF. Written as DNA, the CDR3 is TGTGCCAGCAGCCCAGGACTAGCGGAGGCCACAGATACGCAGTATTTT.